What follows describes a single TCR beta chain. Germline V gene lookup returns CDR1 SGHRS and CDR2 YFSETQ. Trimming cost V 2 bases and J 5 bases; bases outside gene matches: 6. The CDR3 is 14 residues long. This sample is part of a study of blood T cell repertoires in COVID-19. Sequenced by immunoSEQ multiplex PCR; TCRdb stores in-frame clones only, minus some. This sample yields about 90,000 clones, of which approximately 80% are seen a single time; around 29% belongs to the top ten. The chain couples TRBV5-1 to TRBJ1-2, with 7 bases identical to TRBD1. This TCR came from a woman older than 75 with active or convalescent COVID-19. Sequencing was done on a sample of peripheral blood. CDR3: CASSFGQERYGYTF. The CDR3 region has the DNA TGCGCCAGCAGCTTCGGACAGGAGAGATATGGCTACACCTTC.